This T cell receptor (beta chain) appears in the sequencing data of a study of beta chain features in type 1 diabetes. Regarding the study as a whole: Highly expressing activated T cells could be over-counted with a cDNA template. The study found fewer insertions and more deletions at VDJ junctions in type 1 diabetes patients.

The sequenced template was cDNA made from the entire isolated RNA. Using immunoSEQ multiplex PCR, the repertoire was profiled, and TCRdb retains in-frame clones only, with some absent. The sample lists some 900,000 clones; 17% were seen once. V lost 6 bases and J lost 7; bases outside the gene matches: 8. Germline assignment: CDR1 ENHRY and CDR2 SYGVKD. CDR3 length equals 16 residues. Purity of each sorted population was above 95%. A few counts support this clone. Its matching antigen is unknown. This clonotype was obtained from a woman between 18 and 29 years old in good health. The chain is built from TRBV10-3 and TRBJ2-1; 14 nucleotides line up with TRBD2. The material sequenced was naive CD4+ T cells from blood. CDR3 DNA sequence: TGTGCCATCAGCGAGGGACTAGCGGGAGTTGGGAATGAGCAGTTCTTC. Amino acid sequence: CAISEGLAGVGNEQFF.